This T cell receptor beta chain emerged from a study of beta chain features in type 1 diabetes (dated by TCRdb to 2016 to 2019). In terms of the full investigation: Patients and healthy donors did not differ in mean age, gender distribution, total cell number or subset yield. Across all samples, around 100 million sorted cells were examined, and cell number per subset correlated strongly with RNA yield. In the study, recently diagnosed type 1 diabetes patients and matched healthy donors were compared on the TCRB repertoires of their sorted circulating CD4+ T cell subsets. Naive and central memory subsets were obtained from all 30 or so donors, but regulatory and stem cell-like memory subsets were isolated from only 8 patients and 8 healthy donors.

This clone was observed a few times. This receptor's antigen is unknown. The sample holds no much larger clone one base away, and base qualities are not on file. A single peripheral blood draw of 90 to 150 mL on average was collected from each donor into heparinised tubes. A BD FACSAria II and a panel including CD45RO, CCR7, CD25, CD127, CD95 and CD27 were used to sort naive, central memory, regulatory and stem cell-like memory CD4+ T cells. A purity above 95% was achieved for all sorted populations. PBMCs were isolated right away by Lymphoprep density gradient centrifugation and were stained directly, without culture. So that batch effects would be minimized, each experiment stained and sorted samples in pairs, pairing one healthy donor with one patient. The High Capacity cDNA Reverse Transcription Kit was used to reverse transcribe all of the isolated RNA, meaning that expressed TCRB transcripts were what got sequenced. Naive, central memory and regulatory T cell samples underwent deep immunoSEQ sequencing, averaging about 3.57 million total reads per sample. After sorted cells were lysed in RLT buffer, RNA was extracted with DNase-treated RNeasy Micro or Mini kits, with the choice depending on cell number. To prevent cross-contamination, every cell subset was processed on its own, while patient and healthy donor samples were processed together. Using the immunoSEQ multiplex PCR, TCRB sequences were amplified from cDNA into 87-bp fragments spanning the CDR3 region. Sequencing of the amplicons was performed on the Illumina HiSeq platform. Concerning the study's data processing: PCR bias was corrected computationally using synthetic template baselines, and reads within Hamming distance 2 were collapsed, with unmergeable singletons discarded. Reads were aligned against IMGT to assign V, D and J genes, CDR3 length and insertions or deletions at six rearrangement sites. Within each subset, clonotype counts were normalized to sorted cell number, after which true diversity and Gini coefficients were computed with the tcR R package. Repertoire sharing was quantified using the overlap coefficient calculated on TCRB nucleotide sequences. Not all clones reach the TCRdb copy of this immuneACCESS table, which keeps in-frame sequences only. Checked studies attribute under half of the gap to unresolved V genes and leave the rest unexplained. The V and J calls and clone size are taken from that table; D and trimming were inferred from the DNA. The sample table contains 300,000 to 350,000 clones; only one count was recorded for around 9% of them. 1% of the sample comes from the top ten.

The investigation overall reported the following: Fewer insertions and more nucleotide deletions at VDJ recombination sites were observed in patients with type 1 diabetes, implying thymic rearrangement abnormalities. A moderate but significant shortening of TCRB CDR3 length was observed in type 1 diabetes patients in all four CD4+ subsets. Shorter templates might have been favored by PCR, but patient and control samples were amplified and corrected together, so both groups would have been affected equally by any skew. Naive, central memory and regulatory TCRB repertoires appeared to be more alike among patients than among healthy donors. Because cDNA was sequenced instead of genomic DNA, highly expressing activated cells could be over-represented, though the groups showed no difference in activation or CD3 levels. Because the HLA sub-analyses included only small numbers of individuals, any influence of HLA type on TCRB rearrangement was left unresolved.

The germline V gene provides CDR1 MDHEN and CDR2 SYDVKM. The CDR3, from cysteine to phenylalanine, totals 12 residues. Of all the DNA, just the CDR3 is kept, 36 bases in frame from base 1. Germline trimming: 8 bases from V, 8 bases from J; junction bases outside gene matches: 2. The chain is assembled from TRBV28 and TRBJ2-4, and 11 junctional nucleotides match TRBD1. Sequencing input: central memory CD4+ T cells from blood. This receptor was taken from a man aged 25 to 40 with type 1 diabetes. The nucleotide sequence is TGTGCCAGCGCGGGACAGGGGGACATTCAGTACTTC. Its coded protein is CASAGQGDIQYF.